This is a list of T cell receptor beta chains from one sample in a study of blood T cell repertoires in COVID-19. Method: immunoSEQ multiplex PCR; TCRdb's copy keeps in-frame clones and lacks some. The sample records 70,000 to 75,000 clones, roughly 88% being singletons. Sequenced sample: peripheral blood. Source of these receptors: a human donor in a cohort sampled during active COVID-19. The CDR3 runs from the conserved cysteine through the conserved F or W. D genes are given only for firm matches. Clone size is not always given. Where it is, it says once, few, many or a class for expanded clones.

>NA|TRBV19|NA|TRBJ1-5
CASSLYREGQPQHF
TGTGCCAGTAGTCTCTACAGGGAAGGGCAGCCCCAGCATTTT
>TRBD2|TRBV15|NA|TRBJ2-3
CATSTGGVDTQYF
TGTGCCACCAGCACGGGAGGGGTGGATACGCAGTATTTT
>TRBD2|TRBV7-9|NA|TRBJ2-1
CASSPTSGGAYNEQFF
TGTGCCAGCAGCCCCACTAGCGGGGGGGCCTACAATGAGCAGTTCTTC
>TRBD2|TRBV5-4|NA|TRBJ2-3
CASSLAGVVAGETDTQYF
TGTGCCAGCAGCTTGGCGGGCGTAGTAGCGGGGGAGACAGATACGCAGTATTTT
>NA|TRBV16|NA|TRBJ1-2
CASSPIRQSLYGYTF
TGTGCCAGCAGCCCAATACGCCAGTCTCTCTATGGCTACACCTTC
>TRBD1|TRBV11-2|NA|TRBJ1-1
CASSLQTGGATEAFF
TGTGCCAGCAGCCTTCAGACAGGGGGGGCGACTGAAGCTTTCTTT
>TRBD1|TRBV30|NA|TRBJ1-6
CAWSRTGDSPLHF
TGTGCCTGGAGTCGGACAGGGGACTCACCCCTCCACTTT
>NA|TRBV6-5|NA|TRBJ2-1
CASSRSSYNEQFF
TGTGCCAGCAGCCGTAGCTCCTACAATGAGCAGTTCTTC
>TRBD1|TRBV7-6|few|TRBJ2-2
CASSRDRSGTGELFF
TGTGCCAGCAGCCGGGACAGGAGTGGCACCGGGGAGCTGTTTTTT
>NA|TRBV5-6|NA|TRBJ2-1
CASSSWGGETYNEQFF
TGTGCCAGCAGCTCGTGGGGTGGGGAGACCTACAATGAGCAGTTCTTC
>TRBD2|TRBV9|NA|TRBJ2-1
CASGSGTLSYNEQFF
TGTGCCAGCGGTAGCGGGACCCTCTCCTACAATGAGCAGTTCTTC
>NA|TRBV6-5|NA|TRBJ1-5
CASRRSTARNQPQHF
TGTGCCAGCAGGAGGAGCACCGCGCGCAATCAGCCCCAGCATTTT
>TRBD1|TRBV7-2|NA|TRBJ1-1
CASSLIVTGGEAFF
TGTGCCAGCAGCTTAATTGTGACAGGGGGTGAAGCTTTCTTT
>TRBD2|TRBV29-1|NA|TRBJ2-7
CSILAVPYEQYF
TGCAGCATACTAGCGGTCCCCTACGAGCAGTACTTC
>NA|TRBV19|NA|TRBJ2-5
CASSVQGETQYF
TGTGCCAGTTCGGTACAGGGAGAGACCCAGTACTTC
>NA|TRBV30|NA|TRBJ1-1
CAWSAQSNTEAFF
TGTGCCTGGAGTGCCCAGTCAAACACTGAAGCTTTCTTT
>NA|TRBV18|NA|TRBJ2-3
CASSPPGHSTDTQYF
TGTGCCAGCTCACCACCGGGACACAGCACAGATACGCAGTATTTT
>TRBD2|TRBV5-1|NA|TRBJ2-7
CASSRSGTSDPYEQYF
TGCGCCAGCAGCAGGTCCGGGACTAGCGATCCCTACGAGCAGTACTTC
>NA|TRBV25-1|NA|TRBJ1-1
CASSENRANSEAFF
TGTGCCAGCAGTGAAAACAGGGCGAACTCTGAAGCTTTCTTT
>NA|TRBV7-8|NA|TRBJ2-2
CASSWTRGDTGELFF
TGTGCCAGCAGCTGGACCCGCGGGGACACCGGGGAGCTGTTTTTT
>TRBD2|TRBV4-1|NA|TRBJ2-3
CASSHLGLAGDTQYF
TGCGCCAGCAGCCACCTAGGACTAGCGGGTGATACGCAGTATTTT
>TRBD2|TRBV19|NA|TRBJ2-1
CASSIDSRTRQFF
TGTGCCAGTAGTATAGATTCACGGACTAGGCAGTTCTTC
>TRBD1|TRBV4-1|NA|TRBJ2-3
CASSRLGTGFTDTQYF
TGCGCCAGCAGCCGCTTAGGGACAGGGTTCACAGATACGCAGTATTTT
>NA|TRBV30|NA|TRBJ1-2
CAWSVEQGEGYTF
TGTGCCTGGAGTGTAGAACAGGGCGAAGGCTACACCTTC
>TRBD2|TRBV12-3/TRBV12-4|NA|TRBJ2-7
CASSRTGTSDYF
TGTGCCAGCAGTCGCACCGGGACTAGCGATTACTTC
>NA|TRBV4-2|NA|TRBJ2-7
CASSQAGSYEQYF
TGTGCCAGCAGCCAAGCGGGGTCCTACGAGCAGTACTTC
>NA|TRBV28|NA|TRBJ1-5
CASSRDNSNQPQHF
TGTGCCAGCAGTCGGGACAATAGCAATCAGCCCCAGCATTTT
>NA|TRBV27|medium-sized|TRBJ2-1
CASSFPSRQSSYNEQFF
TGTGCCAGCAGTTTCCCCTCTAGACAGTCCTCCTACAATGAGCAGTTCTTC
>NA|TRBV6-6|NA|TRBJ1-2
CASSYSGGSYTF
TGTGCCAGCAGTTACTCGGGGGGAAGCTACACCTTC
>NA|TRBV15|NA|TRBJ2-1
CATSRDRQNEQFF
TGTGCCACCAGCAGAGATCGACAGAATGAGCAGTTCTTC
>NA|TRBV29-1|NA|TRBJ1-4
CSARVATNEKLFF
TGCAGCGCCCGGGTTGCAACTAATGAAAAACTGTTTTTT
>NA|TRBV19|NA|TRBJ2-1
CASRRLGSRYNEQFF
TGTGCCAGCCGCCGCCTGGGTAGCCGATACAATGAGCAGTTCTTC
>TRBD1|TRBV7-6|few|TRBJ1-6
CASSFGTGGYSPLHF
TGTGCCAGCAGCTTTGGGACAGGGGGCTATTCACCCCTCCACTTT
>NA|TRBV29-1|NA|TRBJ2-5
CTGSDWGTQETQYF
TGCACCGGATCGGACTGGGGAACTCAAGAGACCCAGTACTTC
>NA|TRBV19|NA|TRBJ2-1
CASSGHPENSYNEQFF
TGTGCCAGTAGTGGACATCCCGAGAACTCCTACAATGAGCAGTTCTTC
>NA|TRBV18|once|TRBJ2-3
CASSPSSSTDTQYF
TGTGCCAGCTCACCTAGCTCTAGCACAGATACGCAGTATTTT
>NA|TRBV19|NA|TRBJ2-5
CASGVQETQYF
TGTGCCAGTGGAGTGCAAGAGACCCAGTACTTC
>TRBD2|TRBV7-6|NA|TRBJ2-2
CASRRAGGRNSGELFF
TGTGCCAGCAGACGGGCCGGCGGGAGGAATTCCGGGGAGCTGTTTTTT
>NA|TRBV3-1/TRBV3-2|NA|TRBJ2-1
CASSQDREAISGEQFF
TGTGCCAGCAGCCAAGATAGGGAGGCGATTTCCGGTGAGCAGTTCTTC
>NA|TRBV9|once|TRBJ2-5
CASSVRGGLADQETQYF
TGTGCCAGCAGTGTTCGTGGGGGGCTAGCGGACCAAGAGACCCAGTACTTC
>NA|TRBV30|NA|TRBJ2-1
CAWSLGGAAGQFF
TGTGCCTGGAGTCTTGGGGGCGCGGCAGGGCAGTTCTTC